This T cell receptor (beta chain) originates from a study of liver allograft versus peripheral blood T cells (dated by TCRdb to 2018 to 2020). Regarding the research as a whole: The study compared the T cell receptor repertoires present in transplanted livers with the repertoires present in the peripheral blood of liver transplant recipients.

This clonotype is judged medium-sized (0.01 to 0.1%). Its cognate antigen has yet to be identified. No much larger clone is present one base from it, and per-base qualities are unavailable. Taken from the germline V gene, the CDR1 and CDR2 loops are SGHTA and FQGNSA. V sheds 1 base and J sheds 4 bases, leaving 11 bases between their ends. Including the terminal cysteine and phenylalanine, the CDR3 comprises 14 residues. Only CDR3 DNA is held: 42 bases, read in frame from base 1. On the study overall, not on this receptor specifically: The T cell receptor repertoires within liver allografts were reported to be different from the T cell receptor repertoires detected in peripheral blood.

For sequencing, an Illumina MiSeq was employed. TCRdb ran its own pipeline on the public reads, namely fastp trimming at Q25 and MiXCR clone calling, and kept in-frame beta chains. Every entry covers one CDR3 protein and lists the most common genes and DNA from its rows. For this sample the table gives some 2,500 distinct CDR3 sequences, of which about 14% were detected only once. The ten largest make up around a quarter of the sample. This receptor was taken from a human patient who had a liver transplant. Some T cells may derive from the graft donor when a transplant has been performed. This chain is built from TRBV7-2 and TRBJ2-7, with the D gene uncertain. The CDR3 loop reads CASSLGWRSYEQYF. The DNA sequence is given as TGTGCCAGCAGCTTAGGGTGGAGATCTTACGAGCAGTACTTC.